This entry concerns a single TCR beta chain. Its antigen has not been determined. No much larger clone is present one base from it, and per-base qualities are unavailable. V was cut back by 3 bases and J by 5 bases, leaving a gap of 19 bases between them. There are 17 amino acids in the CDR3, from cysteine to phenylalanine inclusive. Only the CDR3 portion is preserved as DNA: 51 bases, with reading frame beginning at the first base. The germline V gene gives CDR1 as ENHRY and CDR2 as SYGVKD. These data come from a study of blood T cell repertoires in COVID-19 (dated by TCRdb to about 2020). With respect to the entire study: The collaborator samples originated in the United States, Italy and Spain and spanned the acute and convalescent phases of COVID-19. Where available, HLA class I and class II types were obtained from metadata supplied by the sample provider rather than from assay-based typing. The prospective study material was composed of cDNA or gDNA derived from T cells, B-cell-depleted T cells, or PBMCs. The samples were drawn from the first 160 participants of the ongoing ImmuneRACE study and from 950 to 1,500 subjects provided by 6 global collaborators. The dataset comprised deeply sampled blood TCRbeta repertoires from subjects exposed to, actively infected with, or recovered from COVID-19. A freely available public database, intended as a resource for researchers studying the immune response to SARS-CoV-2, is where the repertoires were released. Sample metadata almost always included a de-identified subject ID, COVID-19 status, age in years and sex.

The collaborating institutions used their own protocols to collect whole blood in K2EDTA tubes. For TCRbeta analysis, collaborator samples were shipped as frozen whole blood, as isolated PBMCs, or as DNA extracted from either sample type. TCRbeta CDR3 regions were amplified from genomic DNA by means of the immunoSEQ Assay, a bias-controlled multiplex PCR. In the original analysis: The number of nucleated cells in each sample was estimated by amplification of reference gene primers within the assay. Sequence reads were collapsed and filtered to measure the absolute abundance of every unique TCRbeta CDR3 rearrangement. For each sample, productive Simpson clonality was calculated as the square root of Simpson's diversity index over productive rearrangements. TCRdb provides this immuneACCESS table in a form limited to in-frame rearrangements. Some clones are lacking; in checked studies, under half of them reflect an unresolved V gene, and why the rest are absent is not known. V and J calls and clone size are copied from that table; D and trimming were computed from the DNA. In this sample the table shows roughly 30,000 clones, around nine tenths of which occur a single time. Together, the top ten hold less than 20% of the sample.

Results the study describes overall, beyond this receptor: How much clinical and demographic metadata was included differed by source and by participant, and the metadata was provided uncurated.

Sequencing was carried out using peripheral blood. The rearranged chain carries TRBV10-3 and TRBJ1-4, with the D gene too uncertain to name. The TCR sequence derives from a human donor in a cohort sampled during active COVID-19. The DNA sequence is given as TGTGCCATCAGTGATTTTAATGTCAGGAGGGTGAATGAAAAACTGTTTTTT. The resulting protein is CAISDFNVRRVNEKLFF.